The next 30 T cell receptor beta chains were all read from a single sample in a study of blood T cells in healthy people across ages. The second PCR ran about 6 to 12 cycles with a sample-barcoded 5' primer and J-beta primers. In TCRdb, the 5' RACE reads were re-called with MiXCR into one record per CDR3 protein. The sample includes over 600,000 distinct CDR3 sequences, about 47% of them seen just once. Source material: blood. These receptors were taken from an elderly man in good health.

This clonotype was recorded a few times. The chain employs TRBV12-3 or TRBV12-4 and TRBJ2-7, with a tentative D call TRBD1 (6 bases). V dropped 6 bases and J dropped 3 bases, with 12 bases sitting between them. The length of the CDR3 is 13 residues. This chain's CDR3 is CASSNRANYEQYF. CDR3 DNA sequence: TGTGCCAGCAGCAACAGGGCCAACTACGAGCAGTACTTC.

This clonotype was seen only a few times. V is TRBV29-1 and J is TRBJ1-1, with 10 bases that match TRBD1. V shed 5 bases and J 2 bases; nucleotides not matched to a gene: 2. CDR3 length: 13 amino acids. Germline CDR1 and CDR2: SQVTM and ANQGSEA. CDR3 sequence (DNA): TGCAGCGTTACGACAGGGGGCAACACTGAAGCTTTCTTT. Residues: CSVTTGGNTEAFF.

As regards this clonotype: This may arise from a read error, as a much more abundant clone is one base away. CDR3 DNA: TGTGCCAGCAGCCACCAAGCGGAACCTCAACTTAAAGAGACCCAGTACTTC. It encodes CASSHQAEPQLKETQYF. This chain uses TRBV12-3 or TRBV12-4 with TRBJ2-5, with D possibly being TRBD2 (5 bases). CDR3 length equals 17 residues. Trimming stripped 6 bases from V and 3 bases from J, with 23 bases between.

This clonotype has just a few counts. The genes are TRBV9 and TRBJ2-5; 7 bases fit TRBD1. This CDR3 spans 16 amino acids. With V trimmed by 0 bases and J by 3 bases, 8 bases remained unmatched. Per the germline V gene, CDR1 is SGDLS and CDR2 is YYNGEE. The CDR3 DNA is TGTGCCAGCAGCGTAGGAACAGGGGAATTGGAAGAGACCCAGTACTTC. Encoded protein: CASSVGTGELEETQYF.

This rearrangement joins TRBV20-1 to TRBJ2-5; perhaps TRBD1 as D (6 bases). The DNA matches TRBJ2-7 better at its end, which makes the J call doubtful. Per germline, CDR1 DFQATT and CDR2 SNEGSKA (reference sequence). This CDR3 is 13 amino acids long. CDR3 loop: CSARAGDSYEQYF. The CDR3 nucleotides are TGCAGTGCTAGGGCAGGGGACTCCTACGAGCAGTACTTC.

This rearrangement joins TRBV27 to TRBJ1-2; 7 positions match TRBD1. CDR1 is MNHEY, CDR2 SMNVEV, per germline (reference sequence). Trimming cost V 4 bases and J 6 bases; bases outside gene matches: 8. The CDR3 totals 14 residues. The CDR3 DNA sequence: TGTGCCAGCAGTTCTCAGGGGGACGGGGATGGCTACACCTTC. Protein product: CASSSQGDGDGYTF.

The CDR3, as DNA: TGTGCCAGCAGCCCGACTAGCGGGAGTGACTCGAGCACAGATACGCAGTATTTT. Translation: CASSPTSGSDSSTDTQYF. The chain combines TRBV7-9 with TRBJ2-3; 12 nucleotides line up with TRBD2. Germline CDR1 SEHNR, CDR2 FQNEAQ (reference sequence). This CDR3 comprises 18 residues. Unmatched junction bases numbered 9, after V lost 5 bases and J lost 0 bases.

This clonotype turned up a few times. This may stem from a read error, because a much larger clone lies one nucleotide away. V gene TRBV7-2 combines with J gene TRBJ2-3, with 11 bases that match TRBD2. Germline CDR1 SGHTA, CDR2 FQGNSA. The CDR3 is 16 residues long. V dropped 5 bases and J dropped 0; count of bases not matched to a gene: 4. For the CDR3, the DNA is TGTGCCAGCAGCCTCCGGACTAGCGGGAGCACAGATACGCAGTATTTT. This translates into CASSLRTSGSTDTQYF.

This clonotype has just a few counts. The chain has TRBV3-1 and TRBJ2-7; 11 bases are shared with TRBD2. CDR1 LGHDT and CDR2 YNNKEL come from the germline V gene (reference sequence). The CDR3 runs to 16 residues. V was pared by 4 bases and J by 2 bases, with 7 bases of the junction left unmatched. The chain's CDR3 is CASSLQLAGDTYEQYF. Written as DNA, the CDR3 is TGTGCCAGCAGCCTCCAACTAGCGGGAGACACCTACGAGCAGTACTTC.

This rearrangement joins TRBV28 to TRBJ2-1, with no clear D. The germline CDR1 and CDR2 sequences are MDHEN and SYDVKM. The CDR3 runs to 16 residues. V lost 4 bases to trimming and J lost 2 bases, with 15 bases between them. This CDR3 reads CASSSPQAAPYNEQFF. CDR3 DNA sequence: TGTGCCAGCAGTTCCCCCCAGGCGGCCCCCTACAATGAGCAGTTCTTC.

This clonotype was recorded many times. The V and J genes are TRBV3-1 and TRBJ2-6; D call uncertain. Looked up from germline, CDR1 is LGHDT and CDR2 is YNNKEL (reference sequence). Deletions cut 4 bases from V and 2 bases from J, with 3 bases between. The CDR3 is 13 residues long. Written as DNA, the CDR3 is TGTGCCAGCAGCCCACCTGGGGCCAACGTCCTGACTTTC. Its translation is CASSPPGANVLTF.

Of note for this clonotype: One end of the junction varies from germline; a read error may be responsible. The chain employs TRBV9 and TRBJ2-1; 7 bases are shared with TRBD1. The CDR3 spans 13 residues. Germline V gene data show CDR1 as SGDLS and CDR2 as YYNGEE. CDR3 region: CACSVDRANEQFF. CDR3 sequence (DNA): TGTGCCTGCAGCGTCGACAGGGCCAATGAGCAGTTCTTC.

This clonotype turned up a few times. The chain is built from TRBV18 and TRBJ2-7; 8 positions match TRBD2. This CDR3 is 20 amino acids long. CDR1 and CDR2 (germline): KGHSH, LQKENI. The V segment lost 2 bases and the J segment 5 bases; nucleotides outside the gene matches: 23. CDR3 in amino acids: CASSPARGGGTSGSRDEQYF. The CDR3 coding sequence is TGTGCCAGCTCACCAGCTCGGGGGGGAGGAACGAGCGGGAGCCGAGACGAGCAGTACTTC.

This clonotype occurred a few times. The J gene is TRBJ1-1, the V gene TRBV7-2, with D possibly being TRBD1 (5 bases). V lost 1 base and J 4 bases, leaving 13 bases between the germline ends. CDR3 length equals 15 residues. Per the germline V gene, CDR1 is SGHTA and CDR2 is FQGNSA. CDR3 nucleotides: TGTGCCAGCAGCTTAGACGGGGCGCGAAGCACTGAAGCTTTCTTT. Protein sequence: CASSLDGARSTEAFF.

This clonotype was detected a few times. The chain recombines TRBV28 with TRBJ1-4, with a weak D call TRBD1 (5 bases). V was cut by 6 bases and J by 8 bases, with 19 bases left in between. Germline values: CDR1 MDHEN, CDR2 SYDVKM. The CDR3 sequence is 15 residues long. As DNA, the CDR3 is TGTGCCAGCAGCGTAAGGGCCTGGCGGGGCGAAAAACTGTTTTTT. It yields the protein CASSVRAWRGEKLFF.

This clonotype was detected many times. The chain carries TRBV7-2 and TRBJ2-7; 7 positions match TRBD1. Trimming cost V 5 bases and J 5 bases; bases outside gene matches: 9. Germline V gives CDR1 SGHTA, CDR2 FQGNSA. This CDR3 region has 14 residues. CDR3 coding DNA: TGTGCCAGCAGCACCCGACAGGGTTCCCACGAGCAGTACTTC. It yields the protein CASSTRQGSHEQYF.

There are many counts of this clonotype. The CDR3 sequence: CSANPGGQLTAKNIQYF. The CDR3, as DNA: TGCAGTGCTAACCCCGGGGGACAGCTCACAGCCAAAAACATTCAGTACTTC. The chain carries TRBV20-1 and TRBJ2-4; tentatively, D is TRBD1 (7 bases). The germline CDR1 and CDR2 sequences are DFQATT and SNEGSKA (reference sequence). This CDR3 has 17 amino acids. Trimming left V 4 bases short and J 0 bases short, with 19 bases between.

The CDR3 region has the DNA TGCAGTGCTCCGCCGACCAGGGAAGGCGGGGAGCTGTTTTTT. Protein: CSAPPTREGGELFF. This chain uses TRBV20-1 with TRBJ2-2; D is possibly TRBD1 (5 bases). Germline lookup yields CDR1 DFQATT and CDR2 SNEGSKA (reference sequence). The CDR3 consists of 14 residues. V was cut by 5 bases and J by 7 bases, with 17 bases left in between.

This clonotype occurred a few times. The chain uses TRBV7-2 and TRBJ1-4; D perhaps matches TRBD1 (5 bases). Germline V gives CDR1 SGHTA, CDR2 FQGNSA. The CDR3 consists of 18 residues. Trimming pared 6 bases from V and 3 bases from J, leaving 23 bases between. Here the CDR3 DNA reads TGTGCCAGCAGTTCCCGGCACCTTCTCGGCAGGGCTAATGAAAAACTGTTTTTT. It encodes CASSSRHLLGRANEKLFF.

The rearrangement links TRBV12-3 or TRBV12-4 to TRBJ2-3, with D unclear. The CDR3 is made up of 15 amino acids. The V end was cut by 5 bases, the J end by 1 base, with 13 bases between. CDR3 in amino acids: CASSDDRVGTDTQYF. The CDR3 DNA reads as TGTGCCAGCAGTGACGACCGAGTGGGCACAGATACGCAGTATTTT.

This clonotype was observed a handful of times. The V gene is TRBV7-2, the J gene TRBJ2-1, with D possibly matching TRBD2 (5 bases). V was clipped by 2 bases and J by 5 bases, with 13 bases between them. The CDR3 sequence is 15 residues long. Looked up from germline, CDR1 is SGHTA and CDR2 is FQGNSA. CDR3 in DNA: TGTGCCAGCAGCTTATTGGTGGGAGTGAACAATGAGCAGTTCTTC. Translating gives CASSLLVGVNNEQFF.

The chain is built from TRBV20-1 and TRBJ2-5, with 8 positions matching TRBD1. The J call is doubtful: the DNA matches TRBJ2-7 better. CDR1 DFQATT and CDR2 SNEGSKA come from the germline V gene (reference sequence). There are 22 residues in the CDR3. The CDR3 loop reads CSSNLGLYKAVTLWGQEYEQYF. The CDR3 DNA reads TGCAGTTCGAATTTGGGCCTGTACAAAGCTGTAACATTGTGGGGACAGGAGTACGAGCAGTACTTC.

V and J are TRBV7-2 and TRBJ2-6; no firm D call. The V end was cut by 2 bases, the J end by 1 base, with 9 bases between. Germline loops: CDR1 SGHTA, CDR2 FQGNSA. This CDR3 comprises 16 residues. The chain's CDR3 is CASSLSRDSGANVLTF. CDR3 nucleotides: TGTGCCAGCAGCTTATCTAGGGATTCTGGGGCCAACGTCCTGACTTTC. Supplemented by reference TRBV7-2 and TRBJ2-6, the full variable domain reads GAGVSQSPSNKVTEKGKDVELRCDPISGHTALYWYRQSLGQGLEFLIYFQGNSAPDKSGLPSDRFSAERTGGSVSTLTIQRTQQEDSAVYLCASSLSRDSGANVLTFGAGSRLTVL.

The rearrangement links TRBV14 to TRBJ2-1, with 9 positions matching TRBD2. Trimming at V came to 4 bases and at J to 6 bases, leaving 10 bases not matched to a gene. This CDR3 comprises 16 residues. CDR1 and CDR2 (germline): SGHDN, FVKESK. The CDR3: CASSRNRLAGPNEQFF. DNA of the CDR3: TGTGCCAGCAGCCGTAATCGGCTAGCGGGACCCAATGAGCAGTTCTTC.

This sequence joins TRBV18 and TRBJ2-7; 8 bases line up with TRBD2. J gave up 5 bases and V 8 bases, and 8 bases lay outside the gene matches. Germline V gene data show CDR1 as KGHSH and CDR2 as LQKENI. The CDR3 contains 13 residues. Written as DNA, the CDR3 is TGTGCCAGCACGCAGACTAGCGCCGACGAGCAGTACTTC. It specifies CASTQTSADEQYF.

This chain connects TRBV14 to TRBJ2-7; the D is unclear. CDR1 is SGHDN and CDR2 is FVKESK in the germline V gene. The CDR3 is 13 residues long. V shed 5 bases and J shed 6 bases, with 14 bases lying between them. DNA of the CDR3: TGTGCCAGCAGCTGGCTCCAGCGATCCGAGCAGTACTTC. This sequence encodes CASSWLQRSEQYF.

This clonotype was counted between two and nine times. The V and J genes are TRBV5-1 and TRBJ2-6; the D is unclear. CDR3 length equals 15 residues. Trimming cost V 1 base and J 0 bases, with 5 bases left between them. Germline assignment: CDR1 SGHRS and CDR2 YFSETQ. The CDR3 here is CASSLRLSGANVLTF. The DNA for the CDR3 is TGCGCCAGCAGCTTGAGACTCTCTGGGGCCAACGTCCTGACTTTC.

J is TRBJ1-2 and V is TRBV27; a possible D gene is TRBD1 (6 bases). The germline gives CDR1 MNHEY, CDR2 SMNVEV (reference sequence). This CDR3 contains 14 residues. V was trimmed by 6 bases and J by 6 bases, leaving 17 bases between them. The CDR3 reads CASRRTGGRDGYTF. The CDR3 DNA sequence: TGTGCCAGCAGACGGACGGGGGGCAGGGATGGCTACACCTTC.

V is TRBV18 and J is TRBJ1-2; 7 positions agree with TRBD1. J lost 2 bases, V lost 2 bases, and 2 bases had no gene match. Germline CDR1 reads KGHSH; CDR2 reads LQKENI. This CDR3 is built from 14 residues. CDR3 coding DNA: TGTGCCAGCTCACCAGACAGGGAGAACTATGGCTACACCTTC. This translates into CASSPDRENYGYTF.

As concerns this clonotype: Mismatch with germline at one junction end may stem from a read error. This chain links TRBV7-2 with TRBJ2-2; TRBD2 might be the D (5 bases). The CDR3 totals 16 residues. Germline V gives CDR1 SGHTA, CDR2 FQGNSA. CDR3 nucleotides: TGTGCCAGCAGCACTTTAGGCCGGGTGTATCCCGGGGAGCCGTTTTTT. This gives the protein CASSTLGRVYPGEPFF.